The clone carrying this TCR beta chain was seen many times. The V end lost 2 bases, the J end lost 5 bases, and 12 bases lay between the germline ends. The CDR3 is made up of 14 amino acids. Germline V gene lookup returns CDR1 KGHSH and CDR2 LQKENI. Time point reported: sample taken at primary tumor resection. TCRdb re-derived calls from the 5' RACE reads in MiXCR, one entry per CDR3 protein. The sample lists around 37,000 distinct CDR3 sequences, less than 9.5% seen once, with around 30% in the top ten. The sample belongs to a study of spatial heterogeneity in lung cancer. Sample: PBMCs, taken at surgery. This sequence originates from a female donor with early-stage non-small cell lung cancer. The chain has TRBV18 and TRBJ1-2; D unresolved. The CDR3 sequence is CASSPLDNGYGYTF. The CDR3 DNA sequence: TGTGCCAGCTCACCATTAGACAACGGATATGGCTACACCTTC.